These T cell receptor beta chains were read from a single sample in a study of T cell repertoires in ileal Crohn's disease. Sequencing was performed with immunoSEQ multiplex PCR; in TCRdb, only in-frame clones are kept and a portion is missing. The sample contains 3,000 to 4,000 clones, around 70% of which appear only once. The sequencing input was ileal tissue. The source of these receptors is an adult with Crohn's disease. The CDR3 runs from the conserved cysteine through the conserved F or W. Each record gives: J gene, clone size, D gene, V gene, CDR3 DNA, CDR3 protein. The D gene is left open where the match is weak. The size field is filled for only some rows; it gives once, few, many or a size class.

TRBJ1-1 NA NA TRBV21-1 TGTGCCAGCAGCAACGACATGAACACTGAAGCTTTCTTT CASSNDMNTEAFF
TRBJ1-6 NA NA TRBV27 TGTGCCAGCAGTTTACGGGGTTCACCCCTCCACTTT CASSLRGSPLHF
TRBJ1-1 NA NA TRBV30 TGTGCCTGGAGTATGGGGCTCGGGTACACTGAAGCTTTCTTT CAWSMGLGYTEAFF
TRBJ2-1 NA TRBD2 TRBV5-4 TGTGCCAGCGCCTCTAGCGGGAGCTACAATGAGCAGTTCTTC CASASSGSYNEQFF
TRBJ1-1 NA NA TRBV6-5 TGTGCCAGCAGTTACTCGAGTCGGGTGAACACTGAAGCTTTCTTT CASSYSSRVNTEAFF
TRBJ2-7 NA NA TRBV7-9 TGTGCCAGCAGCTACTTCGGGGGTGGTTGGTACGAGCAGTACTTC CASSYFGGGWYEQYF
TRBJ2-3 NA NA TRBV6-5 TGTGCCAGCTCGAAAGGGGTTGCATTGAGGGATACGCAGTATTTT CASSKGVALRDTQYF
TRBJ2-2 few NA TRBV6-4 TGTGCCAGCAGTATGGGGAGCGCCCAGAACACCGGGGAGCTGTTTTTT CASSMGSAQNTGELFF
TRBJ2-1 NA TRBD1 TRBV19 TGTGCCAGTAGTACCCCCTCGACAGGGGGAAATGAGCAGTTCTTC CASSTPSTGGNEQFF
TRBJ1-1 NA NA TRBV7-9 TGTGCCAGCAGCCGGAAGGGGGAAGCTTTCTTT CASSRKGEAFF
TRBJ2-7 NA TRBD1 TRBV2 TGTGCCAGCAGCCTATCTACAGGGGGCAGCTCCTACGAGCAGTACTTC CASSLSTGGSSYEQYF
TRBJ2-1 NA TRBD2 TRBV7-9 TGTGCCAGCAGCTTAGGAGCGGGGGAAAAGGTCTATGAGCAGTTCTTC CASSLGAGEKVYEQFF
TRBJ1-5 NA NA TRBV7-2 TGTGCCAGCAGCTCAATAGAGAGTCAGCCCCAGCATTTT CASSSIESQPQHF
TRBJ2-1 NA NA TRBV4-1 TGCGCCAGCAGCCAAGGAGGGCTGGCCTACAATGAGCAGTTCTTC CASSQGGLAYNEQFF
TRBJ2-7 NA NA TRBV7-6 TGTGCCAGCAGCTTAGATGTGGGGAATGGGGGGGAGCAGTACTTC CASSLDVGNGGEQYF
TRBJ2-7 few NA TRBV7-9 TGTGCCAGCAGCCCCCCCGGGACACCTTACTACGAGCAGTACTTC CASSPPGTPYYEQYF
TRBJ1-2 once TRBD1 TRBV5-1 TGCGCCAGCAGCTCAAATACCGGGACAGGGGTATATGGCTACACCTTC CASSSNTGTGVYGYTF
TRBJ2-3 NA TRBD1 TRBV18 TGTGCCAGCTCACCCGAGACAGGGGGCACAGATACGCAGTATTTT CASSPETGGTDTQYF
TRBJ1-4 NA NA TRBV28 TGTGCCAGCAGGGCCGGGGGTGAAAAACTGTTTTTT CASRAGGEKLFF
TRBJ1-2 NA NA TRBV7-9 TGTGCCAGCAGCTTAGAGTCCACAGGGAACTATGGCTACACCTTC CASSLESTGNYGYTF
TRBJ2-7 NA TRBD1 TRBV9 TGTGCCAGCAGCGCAGGGGGCGCATACGAGCAGTACTTC CASSAGGAYEQYF
TRBJ2-1 NA TRBD2 TRBV5-4 TGTGCCAGCAGCGCTAGCGGGTCGTACAATGAGCAGTTCTTC CASSASGSYNEQFF
TRBJ2-7 NA TRBD2 TRBV4-2 TGTGCCAGCAGCCAACGACTAGCGGGAGGGCCAGATCGTGGCGAGCAGTACTTC CASSQRLAGGPDRGEQYF
TRBJ1-2 NA TRBD1 TRBV6-1 TGTGCCAGCAGCTCAGGGACAGGGTGGTCGAATGGCTACACCTTC CASSSGTGWSNGYTF
TRBJ1-1 NA NA TRBV29-1 TGCAGCGTTGTCGACACTGAAGCTTTCTTT CSVVDTEAFF
TRBJ2-1 few NA TRBV29-1 TGCAGCGTTCCGGGAGTCGCCGTAGATGAGCAGTTCTTC CSVPGVAVDEQFF
TRBJ1-2 NA TRBD1 TRBV27 TGTGCCAGCAGTTTATCGACAGGGACCTATGGCTACACCTTC CASSLSTGTYGYTF
TRBJ1-1 NA NA TRBV25-1 TGTGCCAGCAGTAACCTACAGGGTTGGACTGAAGCTTTCTTT CASSNLQGWTEAFF
TRBJ1-1 NA TRBD1 TRBV11-2 TGTGCCAGCAGCCCTAGACAGGGGGCTCTAGCGAACACTGAAGCTTTCTTT CASSPRQGALANTEAFF
TRBJ2-3 NA NA TRBV5-1 TGCGCCAGCAGCACCGTGGGGGACACCACAGATACGCAGTATTTT CASSTVGDTTDTQYF
TRBJ1-1 NA NA TRBV30 TGTGCCTGGAGTGTAGCGGGAGGGGCTGAAGCTTTCTTT CAWSVAGGAEAFF
TRBJ2-1 NA TRBD2 TRBV19 TGTGCCAGTAGAACTAGCGGGGGGGCGGTTGAGCAGTTCTTC CASRTSGGAVEQFF
TRBJ2-7 NA TRBD1 TRBV5-1 TGCGCCAGCAGCTCCGGCGGGACAGGGCCCTACGAGCAGTACTTC CASSSGGTGPYEQYF
TRBJ2-3 few NA TRBV7-2 TGTGCCAGCAGCTTAAACCCAGCGGGCGGGGTGACAGATACGCAGTATTTT CASSLNPAGGVTDTQYF
TRBJ1-6 NA NA TRBV30 TGTGCCTGGGGGGGGGAGGGGGATTCACCCCTCCACTTT CAWGGEGDSPLHF
TRBJ2-6 NA NA TRBV9 TGTGCCAGCAGCGTGACCGGGTTAGGGGCCAACGTCCTGACTTTC CASSVTGLGANVLTF
TRBJ2-2 large NA TRBV5-4 TGTGCCAGCAGCTTGGGGGTAGGGGCCGGGGAGCTGTTTTTT CASSLGVGAGELFF
TRBJ2-7 NA TRBD1 TRBV5-4 TGTGCCAGCAGGGTGGGACAGGCAGCCTACGAGCAGTACTTC CASRVGQAAYEQYF
TRBJ2-1 few TRBD2 TRBV5-4 TGTGCCAGCAGCGCTAGCGGTAGCTACAATGAGCAGTTCTTC CASSASGSYNEQFF
TRBJ2-5 NA TRBD2 TRBV7-2 TGTGCCAGCAGTCTAAATCAAGCGGGGTCGGGGGAGACCCAGTACTTC CASSLNQAGSGETQYF
TRBJ2-4 NA NA TRBV29-1 TGCAGCGTTCCTCCCAGGGTAGCCAAAAACATTCAGTACTTC CSVPPRVAKNIQYF
TRBJ2-7 few NA TRBV6-1 TGTGCCATAAACTACGGAGGGGATTACGACGAGCAGTACTTC CAINYGGDYDEQYF
TRBJ1-6 NA NA TRBV7-9 TGTGCCAGCAGCAAACAGGATATGAATTCACCCCTCCACTTT CASSKQDMNSPLHF
TRBJ2-7 few TRBD2 TRBV6-5 TGTGCCAGCAGTCAGCGGGGGAGCTCCTACGAGCAGTACTTC CASSQRGSSYEQYF
TRBJ2-7 NA NA TRBV7-6 TGTGCCAGCAGCTTAGGGGAGGACGAGCAGTACTTC CASSLGEDEQYF
TRBJ2-7 NA TRBD2 TRBV10-3 TGTGCCATCAGTGAGCCGGGGACTAGCGGGGGCCGGTACGAGCAGTACTTC CAISEPGTSGGRYEQYF
TRBJ2-4 NA TRBD2 TRBV7-2 TGTGCCAGCAGCTCGACTAGCGGGAGCCAGAACATTCAGTACTTC CASSSTSGSQNIQYF
TRBJ1-1 NA TRBD1 TRBV5-4 TGTGCCAGCAGCTCCGACAGGGGGAGGACTGAAGCTTTCTTT CASSSDRGRTEAFF
TRBJ2-4 NA NA TRBV29-1 TGCAGCGTTGAGAGGTCTGGCTGGCTCCAAAACATTCAGTACTTC CSVERSGWLQNIQYF
TRBJ2-7 NA TRBD1 TRBV29-1 TGCAGCGTTGAAGGGGACAGGGGTTCCTACGAGCAGTACTTC CSVEGDRGSYEQYF